This T cell receptor (beta chain) is from a study of shared clonotypes between healthy human individuals. Replicate PCRs run on sorted subsets employed approximately 200 ng DNA, 25,000 to 35,000 T cell genomes. Assay: immunoSEQ multiplex PCR; the TCRdb copy retains only in-frame clones and omits some. The table shows 1 million to 1.3 million clones, with approximately 80% occurring only once. V lost 2 bases, J lost 7 bases, and 5 bases lay in between. CDR1 is SGHTA, CDR2 FQGNSA, per germline. The CDR3 contains 12 residues. Details on this clone: Additional DNA sequences in this sample encode the identical CDR3.

V usage is TRBV7-2 and J usage is TRBJ1-4, with unresolved D. The sequenced sample was memory CD4+ T cells from PBMCs. Subset meaning: CD45RA-negative fraction. This receptor was obtained from a man between 18 and 35 years old in good health. Some clones in this sample may be carry-over from other donors' samples. CDR3 loop: CASSLTREKLFF. The DNA of the CDR3 is TGTGCCAGCAGCTTAACGCGTGAAAAACTGTTTTTT.